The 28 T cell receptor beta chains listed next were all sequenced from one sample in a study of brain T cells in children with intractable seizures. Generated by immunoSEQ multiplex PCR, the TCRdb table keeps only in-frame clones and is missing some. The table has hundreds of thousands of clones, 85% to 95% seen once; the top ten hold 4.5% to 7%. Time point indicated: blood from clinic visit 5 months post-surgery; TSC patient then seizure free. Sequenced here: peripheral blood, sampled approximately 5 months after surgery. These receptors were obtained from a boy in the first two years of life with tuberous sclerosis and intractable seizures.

CDR3 sequence: CASSQASGVAYEQYF. The CDR3 DNA sequence: TGTGCCAGCAGCCAAGCATCCGGGGTAGCCTACGAGCAGTACTTC. V and J are TRBV3-1 (or the pseudogene TRBV3-2) and TRBJ2-7; D might be TRBD2 (5 bases). Germline loops: CDR1 LGHDT, CDR2 YNNKEL (reference sequence). Trimming shortened V by 1 base and J by 2 bases, and 12 bases separated the two germline ends. The CDR3 loop spans 15 amino acids.

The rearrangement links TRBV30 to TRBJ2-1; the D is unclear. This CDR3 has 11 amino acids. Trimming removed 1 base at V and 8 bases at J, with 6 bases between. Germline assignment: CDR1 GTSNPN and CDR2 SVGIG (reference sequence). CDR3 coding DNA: TGTGCCTGGAGTGGACGCGATGAGCAGTTCTTC. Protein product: CAWSGRDEQFF. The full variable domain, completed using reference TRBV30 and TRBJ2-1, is SQTIHQWPATLVQPVGSPLSLECTVEGTSNPNLYWYRQAAGRGLQLLFYSVGIGQISSEVPQNLSASRPQDRQFILSSKKLLLSDSGFYLCAWSGRDEQFFGPGTRLTVL.

CDR3 DNA sequence: TGTGCCATCACTCAGGGAGGTGATTCACCCCTCCACTTT. This translates into CAITQGGDSPLHF. V is TRBV10-3 and J is TRBJ1-6, with D possibly matching TRBD1 (5 bases). CDR3 size: 13 residues. Trimming pared 7 bases from V and 8 bases from J, leaving 12 bases between. From germline, CDR1 is ENHRY and CDR2 SYGVKD.

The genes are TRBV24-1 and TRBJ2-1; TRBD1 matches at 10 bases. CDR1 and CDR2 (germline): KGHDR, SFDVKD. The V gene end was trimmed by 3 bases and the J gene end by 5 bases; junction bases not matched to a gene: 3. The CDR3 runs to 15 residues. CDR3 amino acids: CATSDAGTGDNEQFF. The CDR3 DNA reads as TGTGCCACCAGTGATGCCGGGACAGGGGACAATGAGCAGTTCTTC.

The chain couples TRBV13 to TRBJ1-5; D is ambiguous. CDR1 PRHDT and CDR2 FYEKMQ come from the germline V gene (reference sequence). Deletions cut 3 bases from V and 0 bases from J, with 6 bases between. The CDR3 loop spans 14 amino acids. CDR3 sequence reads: CASSFGNSNQPQHF. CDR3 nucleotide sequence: TGTGCCAGCAGCTTTGGAAATAGCAATCAGCCCCAGCATTTT.

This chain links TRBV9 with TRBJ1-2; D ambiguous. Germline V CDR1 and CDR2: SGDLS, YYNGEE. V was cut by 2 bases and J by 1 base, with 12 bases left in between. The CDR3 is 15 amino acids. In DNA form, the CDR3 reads TGTGCCAGCAGCGTTGGGCAGACTATTAACTATGGCTACACCTTC. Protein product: CASSVGQTINYGYTF.

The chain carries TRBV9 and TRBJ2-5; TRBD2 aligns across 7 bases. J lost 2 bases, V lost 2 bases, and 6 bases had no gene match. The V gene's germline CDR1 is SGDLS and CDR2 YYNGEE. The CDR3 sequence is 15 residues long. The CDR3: CASSVGRVLQETQYF. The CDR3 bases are TGTGCCAGCAGCGTGGGGAGGGTCCTGCAAGAGACCCAGTACTTC.

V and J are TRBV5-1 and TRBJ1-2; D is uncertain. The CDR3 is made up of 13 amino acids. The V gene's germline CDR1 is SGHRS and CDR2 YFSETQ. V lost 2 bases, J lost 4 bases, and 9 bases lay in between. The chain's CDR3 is CASSFLAVYGYTF. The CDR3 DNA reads TGCGCCAGCAGCTTTCTTGCCGTCTATGGCTACACCTTC.

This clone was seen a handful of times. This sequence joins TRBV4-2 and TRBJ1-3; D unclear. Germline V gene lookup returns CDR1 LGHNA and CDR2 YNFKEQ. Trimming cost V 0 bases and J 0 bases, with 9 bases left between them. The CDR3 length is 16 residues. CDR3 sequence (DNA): TGTGCCAGCAGCCAAGAAATGAGGGCCTCTGGAAACACCATATATTTT. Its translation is CASSQEMRASGNTIYF.

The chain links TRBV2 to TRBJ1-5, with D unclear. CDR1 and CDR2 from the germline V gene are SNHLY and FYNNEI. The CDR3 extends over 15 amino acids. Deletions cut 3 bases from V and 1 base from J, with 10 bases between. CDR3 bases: TGTGCCAGCAGTGAGGCGGCCCTGAGCAATCAGCCCCAGCATTTT. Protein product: CASSEAALSNQPQHF.

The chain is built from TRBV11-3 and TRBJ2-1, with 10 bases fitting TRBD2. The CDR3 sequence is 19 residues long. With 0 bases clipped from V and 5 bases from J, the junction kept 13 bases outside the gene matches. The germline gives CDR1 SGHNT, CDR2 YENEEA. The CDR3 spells CASSLDLVLSGRADNEQFF. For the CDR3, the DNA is TGTGCCAGCAGCTTAGATTTGGTATTAAGCGGGAGGGCCGACAATGAGCAGTTCTTC.

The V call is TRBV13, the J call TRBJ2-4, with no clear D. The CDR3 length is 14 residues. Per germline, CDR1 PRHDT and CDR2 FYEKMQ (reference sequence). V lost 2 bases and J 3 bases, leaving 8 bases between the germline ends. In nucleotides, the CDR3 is TGTGCCAGCAGCTTAAGTGTTCTCAAAAACATTCAGTACTTC. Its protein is CASSLSVLKNIQYF.

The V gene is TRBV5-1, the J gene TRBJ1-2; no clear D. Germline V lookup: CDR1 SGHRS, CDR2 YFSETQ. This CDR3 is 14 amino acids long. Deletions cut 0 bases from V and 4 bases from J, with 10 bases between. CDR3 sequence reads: CASSLDGEIYGYTF. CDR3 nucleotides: TGCGCCAGCAGCTTGGACGGAGAGATCTATGGCTACACCTTC.

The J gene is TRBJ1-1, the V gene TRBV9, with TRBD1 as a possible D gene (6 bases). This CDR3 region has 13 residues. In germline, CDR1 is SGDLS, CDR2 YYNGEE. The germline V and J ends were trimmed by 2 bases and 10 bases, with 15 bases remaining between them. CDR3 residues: CASSVESRGVAFF. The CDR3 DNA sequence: TGTGCCAGCAGCGTCGAATCGAGGGGGGTAGCTTTCTTT.

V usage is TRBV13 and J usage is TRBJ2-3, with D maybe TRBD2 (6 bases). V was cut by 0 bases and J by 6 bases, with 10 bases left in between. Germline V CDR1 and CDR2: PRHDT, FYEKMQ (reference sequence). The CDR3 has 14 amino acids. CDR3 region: CASSLGGRGDTQYF. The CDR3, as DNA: TGTGCCAGCAGCTTAGGGGGGCGGGGCGATACGCAGTATTTT.

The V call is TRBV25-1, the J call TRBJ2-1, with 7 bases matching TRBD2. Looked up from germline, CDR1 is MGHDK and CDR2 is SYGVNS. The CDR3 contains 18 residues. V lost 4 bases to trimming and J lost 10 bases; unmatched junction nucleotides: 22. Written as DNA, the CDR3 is TGTGCCAGCAGTGGTGGGCGCGGCGGGGGTTACTTTTTAGGCGAGCAGTTCTTC. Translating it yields CASSGGRGGGYFLGEQFF.

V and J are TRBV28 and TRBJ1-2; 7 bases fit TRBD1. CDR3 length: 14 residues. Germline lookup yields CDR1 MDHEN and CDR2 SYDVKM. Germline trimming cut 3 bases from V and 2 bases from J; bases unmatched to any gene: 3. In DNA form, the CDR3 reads TGTGCCAGCAGTTTCTACAGGGGAAACTATGGCTACACCTTC. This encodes CASSFYRGNYGYTF.

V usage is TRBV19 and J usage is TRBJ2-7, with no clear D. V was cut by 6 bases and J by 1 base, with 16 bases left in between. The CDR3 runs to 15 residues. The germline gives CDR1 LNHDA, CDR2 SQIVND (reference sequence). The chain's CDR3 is CASSSSAHQSYEQYF. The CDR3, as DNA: TGTGCCAGTAGCTCTTCGGCGCACCAATCCTACGAGCAGTACTTC.

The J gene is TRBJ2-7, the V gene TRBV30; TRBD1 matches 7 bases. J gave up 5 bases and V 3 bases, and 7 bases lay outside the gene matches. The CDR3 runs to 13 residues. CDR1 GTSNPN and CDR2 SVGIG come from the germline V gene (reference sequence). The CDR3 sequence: CAWRNRGWDEQYF. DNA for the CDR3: TGTGCCTGGAGAAACAGGGGTTGGGACGAGCAGTACTTC.

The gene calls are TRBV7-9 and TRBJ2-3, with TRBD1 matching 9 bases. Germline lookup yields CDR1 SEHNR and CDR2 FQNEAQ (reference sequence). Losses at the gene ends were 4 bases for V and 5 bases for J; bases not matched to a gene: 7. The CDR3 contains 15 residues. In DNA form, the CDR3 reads TGTGCCAGCAGCTACCGGGACAGGGCGAAAGATACGCAGTATTTT. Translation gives CASSYRDRAKDTQYF. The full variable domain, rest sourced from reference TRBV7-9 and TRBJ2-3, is DTGVSQNPRHKITKRGQNVTFRCDPISEHNRLYWYRQTLGQGPEFLTYFQNEAQLEKSRLLSDRFSAERPKGSFSTLEIQRTEQGDSAMYLCASSYRDRAKDTQYFGPGTRLTVL.

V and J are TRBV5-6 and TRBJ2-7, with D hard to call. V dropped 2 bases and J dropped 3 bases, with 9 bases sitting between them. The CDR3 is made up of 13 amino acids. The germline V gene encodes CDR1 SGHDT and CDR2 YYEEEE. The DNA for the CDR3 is TGTGCCAGCAGCTTCACTGACGGCTACGAGCAGTACTTC. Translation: CASSFTDGYEQYF.

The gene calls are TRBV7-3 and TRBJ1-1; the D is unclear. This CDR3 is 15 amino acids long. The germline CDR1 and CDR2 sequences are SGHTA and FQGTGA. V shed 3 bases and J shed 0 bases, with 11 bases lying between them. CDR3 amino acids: CASSFKRILNTEAFF. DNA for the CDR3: TGTGCCAGCAGCTTTAAACGTATTTTGAACACTGAAGCTTTCTTT. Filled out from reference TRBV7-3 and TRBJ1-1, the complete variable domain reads GAGVSQTPSNKVTEKGKYVELRCDPISGHTALYWYRQSLGQGPEFLIYFQGTGAADDSGLPNDRFFAVRPEGSVSTLKIQRTERGDSAVYLCASSFKRILNTEAFFGQGTRLTVV.

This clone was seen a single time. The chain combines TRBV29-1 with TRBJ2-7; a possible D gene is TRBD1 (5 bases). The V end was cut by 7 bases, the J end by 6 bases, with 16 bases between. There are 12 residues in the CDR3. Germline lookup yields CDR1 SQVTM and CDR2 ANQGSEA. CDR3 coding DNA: TGCAGCGCCCTTAGGTCAGGGTCCGAGCAGTACTTC. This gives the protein CSALRSGSEQYF.

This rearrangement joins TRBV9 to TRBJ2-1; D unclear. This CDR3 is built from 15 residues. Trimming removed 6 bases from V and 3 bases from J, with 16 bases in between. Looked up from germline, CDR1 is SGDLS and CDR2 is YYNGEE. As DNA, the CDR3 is TGTGCCAGCACGGTCGGCCCCCCGGGCTACAATGAGCAGTTCTTC. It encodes CASTVGPPGYNEQFF.

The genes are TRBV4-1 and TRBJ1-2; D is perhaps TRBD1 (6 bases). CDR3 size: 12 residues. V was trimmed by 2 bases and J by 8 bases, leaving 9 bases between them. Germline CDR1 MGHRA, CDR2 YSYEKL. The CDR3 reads CASSQTGGGYTF. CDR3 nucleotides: TGCGCCAGCAGCCAAACCGGGGGCGGCTACACCTTC.

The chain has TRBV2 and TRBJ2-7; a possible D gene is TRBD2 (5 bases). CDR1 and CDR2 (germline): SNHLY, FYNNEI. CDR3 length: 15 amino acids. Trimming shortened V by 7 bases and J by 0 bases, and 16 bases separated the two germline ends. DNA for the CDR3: TGTGCCAGCAAGTGGGAGCCGGGGAGCTCCTACGAGCAGTACTTC. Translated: CASKWEPGSSYEQYF.

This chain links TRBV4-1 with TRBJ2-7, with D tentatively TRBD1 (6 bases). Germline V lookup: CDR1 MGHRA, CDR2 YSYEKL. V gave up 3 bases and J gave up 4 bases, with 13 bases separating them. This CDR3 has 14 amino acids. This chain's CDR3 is CASSHTPGQYEQYF. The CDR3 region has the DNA TGCGCCAGCAGCCATACACCGGGACAATACGAGCAGTACTTC.

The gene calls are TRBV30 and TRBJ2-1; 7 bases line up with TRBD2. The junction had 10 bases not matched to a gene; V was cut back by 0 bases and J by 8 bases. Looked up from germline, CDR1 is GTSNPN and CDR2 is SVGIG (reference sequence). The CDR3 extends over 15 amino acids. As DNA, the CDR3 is TGTGCCTGGAGTGTACGAGGGAGGGCCAACTATGAGCAGTTCTTC. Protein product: CAWSVRGRANYEQFF.